Listed here are 20 T cell receptor beta chains from one sample, sequenced in a study of cytomegalovirus exposure and HLA in healthy donors. The primer mix had 60 Vbeta and 13 Jbeta primers. Method: immunoSEQ multiplex PCR; TCRdb's copy keeps in-frame clones and lacks some. Of around 94,000 clones listed, roughly 80% are singletons. Sequenced material: PBMCs. Every receptor here comes from a man younger than 35 in good health and CMV-seronegative.

Concerning this clone itself: The same CDR3 is also encoded by other DNA sequences in this sample. The chain couples TRBV6-5 to TRBJ2-7; the match to TRBD2 covers 9 bases. The CDR3 length is 14 residues. Germline CDR1 reads MNHEY; CDR2 reads SVGAGI. Trimming removed 4 bases from V and 1 base from J; junction bases left unmatched: 2. The DNA for the CDR3 is TGTGCCAGCAGTTCGCGGGAGGGTTCCTACGAGCAGTACTTC. Its translation: CASSSREGSYEQYF.

The V gene is TRBV29-1, the J gene TRBJ2-1; 7 bases match TRBD2. The V segment lost 4 bases and the J segment 1 base; nucleotides outside the gene matches: 7. The CDR3 is made up of 15 amino acids. Germline V gives CDR1 SQVTM, CDR2 ANQGSEA. CDR3 protein: CSVVGGSLSYNEQFF. The CDR3 nucleotides read TGCAGCGTTGTTGGCGGGAGTCTATCCTACAATGAGCAGTTCTTC.

The chain carries TRBV6-5 and TRBJ2-1; TRBD2 matches at 8 bases. Germline loops: CDR1 MNHEY, CDR2 SVGAGI. Trimming removed 2 bases from V and 6 bases from J; junction bases left unmatched: 6. This CDR3 spans 15 amino acids. For the CDR3, the DNA is TGTGCCAGCAGTTACGGTTCGGGAGGGTTCAATGAGCAGTTCTTC. Protein: CASSYGSGGFNEQFF.

The genes are TRBV2 and TRBJ2-7; 10 bases map to TRBD1. In germline, CDR1 is SNHLY, CDR2 FYNNEI. The V gene end was trimmed by 6 bases and the J gene end by 5 bases; junction bases not matched to a gene: 4. The CDR3 spans 13 residues. CDR3 sequence reads: CASRGTGAHEQYF. DNA of the CDR3: TGTGCCAGCAGGGGGACAGGGGCCCACGAGCAGTACTTC.

The J gene is TRBJ2-1, the V gene TRBV29-1; D is unresolved. V was clipped by 4 bases and J by 1 base, with 8 bases between them. CDR3 length equals 13 residues. Germline loops: CDR1 SQVTM, CDR2 ANQGSEA. CDR3 nucleotide sequence: TGCAGCGTTGCGGGTTCGTCCTACAATGAGCAGTTCTTC. Protein sequence: CSVAGSSYNEQFF.

V gene TRBV11-2 combines with J gene TRBJ2-1; TRBD2 matches 13 bases. The CDR3 runs to 14 residues. V lost 6 bases and J lost 8; bases outside the gene matches: 4. From germline, CDR1 is SGHAT and CDR2 FQNNGV. The CDR3 nucleotides are TGTGCCAGCAGACTAGCGGGAGGGAGGGATGAGCAGTTCTTC. This codes for CASRLAGGRDEQFF.

This clone was observed a few times. The V and J genes are TRBV6-1 and TRBJ2-1; 7 bases align to TRBD2. Germline V lookup: CDR1 MNHNS, CDR2 SASEGT. V lost 6 bases and J lost 6; bases outside the gene matches: 11. The CDR3 is 15 amino acids. This chain's CDR3 is CASRPNIPSGNEQFF. DNA of the CDR3: TGTGCCAGCAGACCCAACATCCCTAGCGGCAATGAGCAGTTCTTC.

On this clone: At one boundary the junction diverges from the germline segment, which might be a read error. Written as DNA, the CDR3 is TGTGCCAGCAATGAAGGTCGGGTAAACCCGAGATTTCTACGCGAGCAGTACTTC. It is translated as CASNEGRVNPRFLREQYF. The chain carries TRBV6-1 and TRBJ2-7, with D hard to call. The CDR3 runs 18 residues. In germline, CDR1 is MNHNS, CDR2 SASEGT.

This chain joins TRBV14 and TRBJ2-5, with 7 bases lining up with TRBD1. The V segment lost 4 bases and the J segment 3 bases; nucleotides outside the gene matches: 8. CDR3 length equals 15 residues. Per the germline V gene, CDR1 is SGHDN and CDR2 is FVKESK. In nucleotides, the CDR3 is TGTGCCAGCAGCCCGACGGGACAGCCCAAAGAGACCCAGTACTTC. Its translation is CASSPTGQPKETQYF.

The chain carries TRBV5-4 and TRBJ2-7, with TRBD2 matching over 8 bases. The V gene end was trimmed by 1 base and the J gene end by 2 bases; junction bases not matched to a gene: 5. The CDR3 covers 15 residues. The germline V gene has CDR1 SGHNT and CDR2 YYREEE (reference sequence). CDR3 in DNA: TGTGCCAGCAGCTTGAAGCGGGAGCTCGCCTACGAGCAGTACTTC. Its protein is CASSLKRELAYEQYF.

The chain recombines TRBV5-1 with TRBJ2-7; 12 bases line up with TRBD2. Germline values: CDR1 SGHRS, CDR2 YFSETQ. With V trimmed by 3 bases and J by 7 bases, 14 bases remained unmatched. The CDR3 contains 17 residues. CDR3: CASSSGLAGISWGEQYF. CDR3 DNA: TGCGCCAGCAGCTCTGGACTAGCGGGGATCTCCTGGGGTGAGCAGTACTTC.

This sequence joins TRBV7-2 and TRBJ1-6; TRBD1 agrees at 10 bases. CDR3 length: 15 residues. Germline CDR1 SGHTA, CDR2 FQGNSA. The V segment lost 5 bases and the J segment 14 bases; nucleotides outside the gene matches: 12. The chain's CDR3 is CASSPRQGARSSLHF. Written as DNA, the CDR3 is TGTGCCAGCAGCCCGAGACAGGGGGCGAGATCGTCCCTCCACTTT.

This clone was observed a handful of times. V is TRBV4-1 and J is TRBJ2-6; D unclear. The germline CDR1 and CDR2 sequences are MGHRA and YSYEKL. The V and J ends lost 1 base and 0 bases respectively, with 16 bases between them. The CDR3 is made up of 19 amino acids. CDR3 sequence (DNA): TGCGCCAGCAGCCAAGCCTTTCAGGAAATTCGCTCTGGGGCCAACGTCCTGACTTTC. Residues: CASSQAFQEIRSGANVLTF.

The J gene is TRBJ2-5, the V gene TRBV5-6; D call uncertain. The germline gives CDR1 SGHDT, CDR2 YYEEEE. The CDR3 consists of 14 residues. Trimming cost V 4 bases and J 4 bases, with 14 bases left between them. Here the CDR3 DNA reads TGTGCCAGCAGCACCCTCATCCAAGCAGAGACCCAGTACTTC. This encodes CASSTLIQAETQYF.

The chain carries TRBV7-2 and TRBJ2-3; TRBD2 aligns across 12 bases. Germline CDR1 reads SGHTA; CDR2 reads FQGNSA. Trimming took 2 bases from V and 4 from J; bases not matched to a gene: 4. The CDR3 totals 16 residues. The CDR3 DNA is TGTGCCAGCAGCTTAAGGCTAGCGGGAGGGTCAGATACGCAGTATTTT. The encoded protein is CASSLRLAGGSDTQYF.

The chain has TRBV19 and TRBJ2-1; the match to TRBD1 covers 11 bases. J was trimmed by 9 bases and V by 9 bases; bases with no gene match: 10. The CDR3 runs 14 residues. The germline V gene encodes CDR1 LNHDA and CDR2 SQIVND (reference sequence). For the CDR3, the DNA is TGTGCCAGCCGGTTGGGACAGGGGGTAATTGAGCAGTTCTTC. This gives the protein CASRLGQGVIEQFF.

The rearrangement joins TRBV27 to TRBJ1-1; 9 nucleotides align to TRBD1. In germline, CDR1 is MNHEY, CDR2 SMNVEV (reference sequence). The V and J ends lost 1 base and 4 bases, in that order; junction bases with no gene match: 16. CDR3 length equals 19 residues. CDR3 sequence (DNA): TGTGCCAGCAGTTTATATAGCGGGGGGACAGGGTCGTGGGGCACTGAAGCTTTCTTT. It yields the protein CASSLYSGGTGSWGTEAFF.

Regarding this clone: Here the CDR3 omits its conserved ending phenylalanine or tryptophan, so a read error is the likely source. The J gene is TRBJ2-3, the V gene TRBV9; TRBD2 matches 12 bases. The germline CDR1 and CDR2 sequences are SGDLS and YYNGEE. Trimming at V came to 0 bases and at J to 8 bases, leaving 1 base not matched to a gene. The CDR3 has 14 amino acids. The CDR3 reads CASSVATSGGTQYV. The CDR3 coding sequence is TGTGCCAGCAGCGTAGCGACTAGCGGGGGTACGCAGTATGTT.

The chain combines TRBV5-1 with TRBJ1-3; D is unclear. Germline V CDR1 and CDR2: SGHRS, YFSETQ. This CDR3 contains 15 residues. V lost 0 bases, J lost 0 bases, and 7 bases lay in between. The CDR3 loop is CASSLGKLSGNTIYF. As DNA, the CDR3 is TGCGCCAGCAGCTTGGGAAAGCTCTCTGGAAACACCATATATTTT.

The sample holds a few counts of this clone. The V and J genes are TRBV18 and TRBJ1-3; D perhaps matches TRBD1 (5 bases). With 8 bases removed from V and 0 bases from J, the gap between germline ends came to 11 bases. This CDR3 region has 14 residues. Germline CDR1 reads KGHSH; CDR2 reads LQKENI. CDR3 protein: CASALDISGNTIYF. CDR3 DNA sequence: TGTGCCAGCGCTCTGGACATCTCTGGAAACACCATATATTTT.